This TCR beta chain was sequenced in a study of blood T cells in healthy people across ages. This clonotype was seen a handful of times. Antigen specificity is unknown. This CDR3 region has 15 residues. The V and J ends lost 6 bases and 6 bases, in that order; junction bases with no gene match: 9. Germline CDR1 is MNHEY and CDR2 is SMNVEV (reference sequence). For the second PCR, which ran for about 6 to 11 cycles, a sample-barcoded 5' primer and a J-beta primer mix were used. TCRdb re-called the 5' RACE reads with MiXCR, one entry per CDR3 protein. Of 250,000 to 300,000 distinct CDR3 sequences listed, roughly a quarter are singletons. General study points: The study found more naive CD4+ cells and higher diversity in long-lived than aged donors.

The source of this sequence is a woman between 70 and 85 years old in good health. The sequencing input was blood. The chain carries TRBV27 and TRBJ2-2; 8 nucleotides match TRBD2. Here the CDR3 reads CASSMAGGVSGELFF. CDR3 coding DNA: TGTGCCAGCAGCATGGCGGGGGGCGTTTCCGGGGAGCTGTTTTTT.